What follows are 18 T cell receptor beta chains derived from one specimen sequenced in a study of blood T cell repertoires in COVID-19. The protocol was immunoSEQ multiplex PCR, while the TCRdb copy is restricted to in-frame clones and leaves out a portion. The sample contains approximately 63,000 clones, roughly three quarters of which appear only once. Sequenced sample: peripheral blood. These receptors were collected from a woman of 80 years or more with acute or convalescent COVID-19.

This clone was counted only a few times. This chain links TRBV7-8 with TRBJ2-2; 7 bases match TRBD2. The trim removed 5 bases at V and 6 bases at J, leaving 12 bases unmatched. From germline, CDR1 is SGHVS and CDR2 FQNEAQ. CDR3 length: 16 residues. CDR3 sequence: CASSRAISGGAGELFF. The DNA of the CDR3 is TGTGCCAGCAGCCGAGCTATATCGGGAGGCGCCGGGGAGCTGTTTTTT.

The chain couples TRBV5-1 to TRBJ1-1; D gene uncertain. Germline loops: CDR1 SGHRS, CDR2 YFSETQ. This CDR3 comprises 15 residues. Trimming cost V 0 bases and J 0 bases, with 9 bases left between them. CDR3 coding DNA: TGCGCCAGCAGCTTGGAGGCGGGGATGAACACTGAAGCTTTCTTT. Amino acid sequence: CASSLEAGMNTEAFF.

The chain uses TRBV11-2 and TRBJ2-5; D might be TRBD2 (6 bases). Between the trimmed V and J ends, which lost 4 bases and 2 bases, there was a span of 11 bases. The CDR3 loop spans 14 amino acids. From germline, CDR1 is SGHAT and CDR2 FQNNGV. DNA for the CDR3: TGTGCCAGCAGCTATGCCGGGACTCAAGAGACCCAGTACTTC. The encoded protein is CASSYAGTQETQYF. The complete variable domain, with remaining parts taken from reference TRBV11-2 and TRBJ2-5, reads EAGVAQSPRYKIIEKRQSVAFWCNPISGHATLYWYQQILGQGPKLLIQFQNNGVVDDSQLPKDRFSAERLKGVDSTLKIQPAKLEDSAVYLCASSYAGTQETQYFGPGTRLLVL.

This clone was seen just once. The V call is TRBV15, the J call TRBJ1-5; D gene uncertain. The CDR3 loop spans 15 amino acids. Germline V gene data show CDR1 as LNHNV and CDR2 as YYDKDF (reference sequence). V dropped 0 bases and J dropped 6 bases, with 12 bases sitting between them. CDR3 protein: CATSRDIRGGQPQHF. The CDR3 DNA reads TGTGCCACCAGCAGAGATATTCGAGGAGGTCAGCCCCAGCATTTT. The full variable domain, rest sourced from reference TRBV15 and TRBJ1-5, is DAMVIQNPRYQVTQFGKPVTLSCSQTLNHNVMYWYQQKSSQAPKLLFHYYDKDFNNEADTPDNFQSRRPNTSFCFLDIRSPGLGDTAMYLCATSRDIRGGQPQHFGDGTRLSIL.

V gene TRBV6-2 or TRBV6-3 combines with J gene TRBJ2-3, with D possibly matching TRBD2 (5 bases). Per the germline V gene, CDR1 is MNHEY and CDR2 is SVGEGT. This CDR3 comprises 17 residues. V lost 0 bases and J lost 4, with 17 bases in between. CDR3 sequence: CASSYSPLKAGPDTQYF. The CDR3 nucleotides read TGTGCCAGCAGTTACTCACCCCTAAAGGCGGGCCCAGATACGCAGTATTTT.

The rearrangement links TRBV18 to TRBJ1-2; D ambiguous. The CDR3 consists of 12 residues. The germline V and J ends were trimmed by 6 bases and 8 bases, with 13 bases remaining between them. Germline-derived CDR1 and CDR2 are KGHSH and LQKENI. CDR3 protein: CASSPGVTGYTF. CDR3 DNA: TGTGCCAGCTCCCCCGGGGTAACGGGCTACACCTTC.

CDR3 region: CASSVMGANTGELFF. The CDR3 DNA sequence: TGTGCCAGCAGCGTAATGGGCGCGAACACCGGGGAGCTGTTTTTT. The chain employs TRBV9 and TRBJ2-2, with D hard to call. Trimming shortened V by 1 base and J by 0 bases, and 7 bases separated the two germline ends. The germline CDR1 and CDR2 sequences are SGDLS and YYNGEE. This CDR3 comprises 15 residues. Together with reference TRBV9 and TRBJ2-2, the CDR3 gives the full variable domain: DSGVTQTPKHLITATGQRVTLRCSPRSGDLSVYWYQQSLDQGLQFLIQYYNGEERAKGNILERFSAQQFPDLHSELNLSSLELGDSALYFCASSVMGANTGELFFGEGSRLTVL.

CDR3 residues: CASSQDILKNTEAFF. The CDR3, as DNA: TGCGCCAGCAGCCAAGATATCTTAAAGAACACTGAAGCTTTCTTT. This rearrangement joins TRBV4-3 to TRBJ1-1; D ambiguous. Deletions cut 0 bases from V and 1 base from J, with 9 bases between. CDR3 size: 15 residues. Germline loops: CDR1 LGHNA, CDR2 YSLEER.

The chain is built from TRBV5-5 and TRBJ2-3; 8 nucleotides match TRBD1. Germline V gene sequence: CDR1 SGHKS, CDR2 YYEKEE (reference sequence). Trimming cost V 4 bases and J 1 base; bases outside gene matches: 5. This CDR3 comprises 15 residues. Here the CDR3 DNA reads TGTGCCAGCAGCGGAGAGACAGGGGGCACAGATACGCAGTATTTT. The encoded protein is CASSGETGGTDTQYF.

The chain carries TRBV15 and TRBJ2-7; D might be TRBD2 (5 bases). Trimming took 5 bases from V and 0 from J, leaving 14 bases between them. The CDR3 is made up of 15 amino acids. The germline V gene has CDR1 LNHNV and CDR2 YYDKDF (reference sequence). In DNA, the CDR3 is TGTGCCACCAGCCCTCAGAGGGTTAGCTCCTACGAGCAGTACTTC. Protein sequence: CATSPQRVSSYEQYF.

This sequence joins TRBV4-1 and TRBJ2-7; the match to TRBD2 covers 12 bases. Germline V gene sequence: CDR1 MGHRA, CDR2 YSYEKL. The CDR3 has 15 residues. The trim removed 3 bases at V and 4 bases at J, leaving 4 bases unmatched. The CDR3 bases are TGCGCCAGCAGCCAGACTAGCGGGAGAGGGTACGAGCAGTACTTC. Encoded protein: CASSQTSGRGYEQYF.

This clone came up a few times. V gene TRBV7-9 combines with J gene TRBJ2-5, with 10 bases aligning to TRBD1. The germline gives CDR1 SEHNR, CDR2 FQNEAQ (reference sequence). CDR3 length: 17 residues. CDR3: CARVLNDPDRGQETQYF. The CDR3 bases are TGTGCGCGAGTACTGAACGACCCAGACAGGGGGCAGGAGACCCAGTACTTC.

The V and J genes are TRBV2 and TRBJ2-4, with 10 bases matching TRBD1. This CDR3 is built from 14 residues. Germline lookup yields CDR1 SNHLY and CDR2 FYNNEI. V trimming: 7 bases; J trimming: 14 bases; junction bases outside the gene matches: 14. The CDR3: CASMKGQGPPEEYF. The CDR3 DNA reads as TGTGCCAGCATGAAGGGACAGGGGCCTCCCGAGGAGTACTTC.

The V call is TRBV27, the J call TRBJ1-1; D is possibly TRBD1 (6 bases). This CDR3 region has 15 residues. Germline V gene lookup returns CDR1 MNHEY and CDR2 SMNVEV (reference sequence). V lost 2 bases to trimming and J lost 0 bases, with 10 bases between them. This CDR3 reads CASSLRGQLNTEAFF. CDR3 in DNA: TGTGCCAGCAGTTTAAGGGGACAACTGAACACTGAAGCTTTCTTT.

The chain joins TRBV12-3 or TRBV12-4 to TRBJ1-6; no reliable D call. CDR3 size: 13 residues. V was pared by 0 bases and J by 10 bases, with 7 bases between. CDR3 coding DNA: TGTGCCAGCAGTTTAGCGCCCGGGTCACCCCTCCACTTT. As protein: CASSLAPGSPLHF.

The chain joins TRBV4-3 to TRBJ1-1, with D possibly matching TRBD1 (6 bases). V dropped 5 bases and J dropped 1 base, with 14 bases sitting between them. The CDR3 is 15 residues long. Germline V CDR1 and CDR2: LGHNA, YSLEER. CDR3 sequence: CASSYARGANTEAFF. The CDR3 bases are TGCGCCAGCAGCTATGCACGGGGGGCGAACACTGAAGCTTTCTTT.

The CDR3 here is CASSSYTGGSDTQYF. CDR3 sequence (DNA): TGTGCCAGCAGCTCATATACAGGGGGGTCAGATACGCAGTATTTT. The chain joins TRBV7-2 to TRBJ2-3; 8 nucleotides agree with TRBD1. This CDR3 comprises 15 residues. The germline CDR1 and CDR2 sequences are SGHTA and FQGNSA. Losses at the gene ends were 4 bases for V and 4 bases for J; bases not matched to a gene: 7.

This CDR3 is CASSLEGVSNQPQHF. CDR3 in DNA: TGTGCCAGCAGCTTGGAGGGGGTTAGCAATCAGCCCCAGCATTTT. The chain employs TRBV5-8 and TRBJ1-5; TRBD1 might be the D (6 bases). V lost 0 bases and J 0 bases, leaving 7 bases between the germline ends. This CDR3 is built from 15 residues. Germline V gene data show CDR1 as SGHTS and CDR2 as YDEGEE.